One and the same sample provided the 28 T cell receptor beta chains below, sequenced in a study of T cells and Merkel cell carcinoma outcomes. Sequenced by immunoSEQ multiplex PCR; TCRdb stores in-frame clones only, minus some. Here the sample spans under 20,000 clones, 80% to 90% being singletons. Input material: tumor tissue from Merkel cell carcinoma. These TCRs come from a human donor with Merkel cell carcinoma.

This chain uses TRBV6-5 with TRBJ2-1; 9 bases fit TRBD1. The CDR3 is made up of 16 amino acids. Germline CDR1 reads MNHEY; CDR2 reads SVGAGI. J gave up 6 bases and V 3 bases, and 9 bases lay outside the gene matches. CDR3 nucleotide sequence: TGTGCCAGCAGTTATTCCGGGACAGGGCGCAGCAATGAGCAGTTCTTC. Its protein product is CASSYSGTGRSNEQFF.

This clone has just a few counts. The V gene is TRBV6-1, the J gene TRBJ1-5; D perhaps matches TRBD1 (6 bases). Trimming shortened V by 6 bases and J by 7 bases, and 16 bases separated the two germline ends. Germline-derived CDR1 and CDR2 are MNHNS and SASEGT. This CDR3 is 14 amino acids long. CDR3 DNA: TGTGCCAGCAGGGATCAGGGGAACCGACAGCCCCAGCATTTT. Protein product: CASRDQGNRQPQHF.

In its sample, this clone was seen once. The chain has TRBV19 and TRBJ1-3; 9 bases line up with TRBD1. The CDR3 spans 16 residues. Germline-derived CDR1 and CDR2 are LNHDA and SQIVND (reference sequence). V dropped 3 bases and J dropped 2; count of bases not matched to a gene: 5. The CDR3 nucleotides are TGTGCCAGTAGTATCGACAGGGGGAATACTGGAAACACCATATATTTT. Protein product: CASSIDRGNTGNTIYF.

This chain connects TRBV10-3 to TRBJ1-5, with TRBD1 matching 8 bases. Germline CDR1 ENHRY, CDR2 SYGVKD. The CDR3 covers 15 residues. V was pared by 4 bases and J by 3 bases, with 5 bases of the junction left unmatched. CDR3 DNA sequence: TGTGCCATCAGTGGGGGACAGGACACCAATCAGCCCCAGCATTTT. As protein: CAISGGQDTNQPQHF.

The V gene is TRBV5-4, the J gene TRBJ1-2; TRBD1 agrees at 7 bases. CDR3 length: 13 residues. V lost 5 bases, J lost 4 bases, and 5 bases stayed unmatched. In germline, CDR1 is SGHNT, CDR2 YYREEE (reference sequence). CDR3 amino acids: CASRPDRLYGYTF. Written as DNA, the CDR3 is TGTGCCAGCAGACCGGACAGGCTCTATGGCTACACCTTC.

This clone was picked up one time. The chain recombines TRBV6-1 with TRBJ1-3; weak D call: TRBD1 (5 bases). The V and J ends lost 7 bases and 0 bases respectively, with 10 bases between them. Germline V gives CDR1 MNHNS, CDR2 SASEGT. The CDR3 contains 14 residues. The CDR3 DNA follows: TGTGCCAGCACTCGGACAAGCTCTGGAAACACCATATATTTT. Translation gives CASTRTSSGNTIYF.

The gene calls are TRBV7-8 and TRBJ2-5; 7 nucleotides agree with TRBD2. This CDR3 comprises 14 residues. Per germline, CDR1 SGHVS and CDR2 FQNEAQ. V shed 2 bases, J shed 4 bases, and the junction held 4 bases outside the gene matches. CDR3 region: CASSLIGTTETQYF. DNA of the CDR3: TGTGCCAGCAGCTTAATCGGGACTACAGAGACCCAGTACTTC.

This chain uses TRBV5-4 with TRBJ1-1; tentative D call: TRBD1 (5 bases). This CDR3 is 18 amino acids long. Germline CDR1 reads SGHNT; CDR2 reads YYREEE (reference sequence). Trimming left V 6 bases short and J 1 base short, with 25 bases between. The CDR3 DNA is TGTGCCAGCAAAAGGGGCCGCTCAGGGTCAACAACGAACACTGAAGCTTTCTTT. Amino acid sequence: CASKRGRSGSTTNTEAFF.

This chain connects TRBV19 to TRBJ1-1; D is unresolved. The CDR3 length is 13 residues. V shed 3 bases and J shed 2 bases, with 7 bases lying between them. The V gene's germline CDR1 is LNHDA and CDR2 SQIVND (reference sequence). As DNA, the CDR3 is TGTGCCAGTAGTATCGGGATAAACACTGAAGCTTTCTTT. Amino acid sequence: CASSIGINTEAFF.

The V gene is TRBV27, the J gene TRBJ2-2; D is ambiguous. The CDR3 is made up of 13 amino acids. V gave up 0 bases and J gave up 4 bases, with 3 bases separating them. CDR1 MNHEY and CDR2 SMNVEV come from the germline V gene (reference sequence). The CDR3 DNA reads TGTGCCAGCAGTTTATCGCGCACCGGGGAGCTGTTTTTT. Translated, it gives CASSLSRTGELFF.

Written as DNA, the CDR3 is TGTGCCACCAGCAGCATTGCCGGGTTTGCAGCTTTCTTT. Translating it yields CATSSIAGFAAFF. The rearrangement links TRBV15 to TRBJ1-1; D gene ambiguous. Looked up from germline, CDR1 is LNHNV and CDR2 is YYDKDF (reference sequence). V was cut by 3 bases and J by 10 bases, with 15 bases left in between. This CDR3 has 13 amino acids.

The V gene is TRBV7-2, the J gene TRBJ2-1, with D possibly TRBD2 on 5 matching bases. This CDR3 is 17 amino acids long. CDR1 is SGHTA, CDR2 FQGNSA, per germline. V lost 5 bases and J 9 bases, leaving 26 bases between the germline ends. The CDR3 sequence is CASSNQGGLAVVGEQFF. In DNA, the CDR3 is TGTGCCAGCAGCAACCAAGGTGGGCTAGCCGTTGTGGGTGAGCAGTTCTTC.

For this clone: At one end, the junction sequence differs from germline, possibly due to a read error. This CDR3 is also generated by other DNA sequences in the sample. This chain links TRBV27 with TRBJ2-1; the match to TRBD2 covers 10 bases. This CDR3 region has 17 residues. Germline assignment: CDR1 MNHEY and CDR2 SMNVEV (reference sequence). For the CDR3, the DNA is TGTGCCAGCAGACCCCGAGCAGCGGGAGGGCAGTCCAATGAGCAATTCTTC. It translates to CASRPRAAGGQSNEQFF.

The chain is built from TRBV5-1 and TRBJ1-1; 8 positions match TRBD1. CDR1 SGHRS and CDR2 YFSETQ come from the germline V gene. CDR3 length: 15 amino acids. V was clipped by 3 bases and J by 5 bases; unmatched bases: 9. The CDR3 here is CASSSGQAIGTEAFF. CDR3 DNA sequence: TGCGCCAGCAGCTCGGGACAGGCTATCGGGACTGAAGCTTTCTTT.

CDR3 nucleotides: TGCGCCAGCAGCTTAGTTCAGCGGGCTGGGGAGACCCAGTACTTC. This translates into CASSLVQRAGETQYF. The chain is built from TRBV5-1 and TRBJ2-5; D perhaps matches TRBD2 (6 bases). This CDR3 is built from 15 residues. Germline V lookup: CDR1 SGHRS, CDR2 YFSETQ. V was clipped by 2 bases and J by 5 bases, with 16 bases between them.

This chain connects TRBV6-6 to TRBJ2-1; D ambiguous. Germline values: CDR1 MNHNY, CDR2 SVGAGI (reference sequence). This CDR3 has 15 amino acids. V dropped 2 bases and J dropped 0 bases, with 8 bases sitting between them. The CDR3 here is CASSYEQSSYNEQFF. CDR3 in DNA: TGTGCCAGCAGTTACGAGCAGAGCTCCTACAATGAGCAGTTCTTC.

Only one count was recorded for this clone. The J gene is TRBJ1-5, the V gene TRBV6-6; 7 positions match TRBD1. V trimming: 5 bases; J trimming: 6 bases; junction bases outside the gene matches: 10. The CDR3 runs to 15 residues. Per germline, CDR1 MNHNY and CDR2 SVGAGI (reference sequence). The CDR3 protein is CASSPNIQGTQPQHF. For the CDR3, the DNA is TGTGCCAGCAGTCCAAATATACAGGGGACTCAGCCCCAGCATTTT.

V and J are TRBV15 and TRBJ2-5; no clear D gene. The germline V gene encodes CDR1 LNHNV and CDR2 YYDKDF (reference sequence). This CDR3 comprises 16 residues. V was clipped by 0 bases and J by 2 bases, with 13 bases between them. The CDR3 DNA sequence: TGTGCCACCAGCAGAGATCTAGTGGGAATACAAGAGACCCAGTACTTC. It is translated as CATSRDLVGIQETQYF.

This chain links TRBV19 with TRBJ1-4, with 7 positions matching TRBD1. The CDR3 loop spans 15 amino acids. Looked up from germline, CDR1 is LNHDA and CDR2 is SQIVND (reference sequence). V was pared by 6 bases and J by 7 bases, with 11 bases of the junction left unmatched. The CDR3 reads CASRGRGTSGEKLFF. Here the CDR3 DNA reads TGTGCCAGTAGAGGCAGGGGGACATCAGGTGAAAAACTGTTTTTT.

The chain recombines TRBV18 with TRBJ1-5, with D maybe TRBD1 (6 bases). Germline values: CDR1 KGHSH, CDR2 LQKENI. CDR3 length: 15 amino acids. Trimming shortened V by 2 bases and J by 7 bases, and 15 bases separated the two germline ends. The chain's CDR3 is CASSPSGGGWQPQHF. CDR3 coding DNA: TGTGCCAGCTCACCATCAGGAGGGGGTTGGCAGCCCCAGCATTTT.

The CDR3 region is CAIRVGAYGYTF. CDR3 in DNA: TGTGCCATCAGGGTAGGGGCCTATGGCTACACCTTC. The V call is TRBV10-3, the J call TRBJ1-2, with a tentative D call TRBD1 (5 bases). This CDR3 is built from 12 residues. Germline CDR1 is ENHRY and CDR2 is SYGVKD. The V end was cut by 6 bases, the J end by 4 bases, with 9 bases between.

This chain uses TRBV6-1 with TRBJ1-5, with D unclear. V was pared by 6 bases and J by 2 bases, with 14 bases between. Germline lookup yields CDR1 MNHNS and CDR2 SASEGT. The CDR3 runs 15 residues. This CDR3 is CASSDGFAGNQPQHF. The CDR3 coding sequence is TGTGCCAGCAGCGATGGGTTTGCGGGCAATCAGCCCCAGCATTTT.

This clone has only one observation. This chain links TRBV5-1 with TRBJ2-2; perhaps TRBD2 as D (5 bases). V lost 4 bases and J lost 2, with 18 bases in between. This CDR3 has 17 residues. Looked up from germline, CDR1 is SGHRS and CDR2 is YFSETQ. The CDR3 spells CASSPIWTGSNTGELFF. The CDR3, as DNA: TGCGCCAGCAGCCCCATTTGGACGGGATCAAACACCGGGGAGCTGTTTTTT.

This rearrangement joins TRBV9 to TRBJ2-1, with 10 bases identical to TRBD2. This CDR3 has 16 residues. Germline V gene lookup returns CDR1 SGDLS and CDR2 YYNGEE. The ends lost 4 bases at V and 8 bases at J; junction bases unmatched: 12. The CDR3 nucleotides read TGTGCCAGCAGCACACAGAGCGGGGGGGCCGGCCATGAGCAGTTCTTC. It codes for CASSTQSGGAGHEQFF.

The V and J genes are TRBV6-1 and TRBJ1-4; 7 bases are shared with TRBD1. CDR3 length equals 15 residues. V lost 1 base, J lost 10 bases, and 9 bases stayed unmatched. Germline V gives CDR1 MNHNS, CDR2 SASEGT. The CDR3 nucleotides are TGTGCCAGCAGTGAAGATTACAGGGGTAGAGGAAAACTGTTTTTT. It translates to CASSEDYRGRGKLFF.

This clone was detected once. This chain links TRBV2 with TRBJ2-5, with 10 positions matching TRBD1. Germline values: CDR1 SNHLY, CDR2 FYNNEI. There are 14 residues in the CDR3. V lost 7 bases to trimming and J lost 2 bases; unmatched junction nucleotides: 4. CDR3: CASTKDRGQETQYF. CDR3 sequence (DNA): TGTGCCAGCACCAAGGACAGGGGGCAAGAGACCCAGTACTTC.

The count of this clone is one. J is TRBJ1-2 and V is TRBV27; 12 bases are shared with TRBD1. The CDR3 is made up of 15 amino acids. V lost 3 bases to trimming and J lost 4 bases; unmatched junction nucleotides: 3. CDR1 and CDR2 from the germline V gene are MNHEY and SMNVEV (reference sequence). The CDR3 here is CASSFGTGGTYGYTF. As DNA, the CDR3 is TGTGCCAGCAGTTTTGGGACAGGGGGCACCTATGGCTACACCTTC.

The chain carries TRBV25-1 and TRBJ1-3; D gene ambiguous. The CDR3 loop spans 14 amino acids. V dropped 6 bases and J dropped 0 bases, with 9 bases sitting between them. Per the germline V gene, CDR1 is MGHDK and CDR2 is SYGVNS. CDR3 nucleotides: TGTGCCAGCAGCCTCGGACCCTCTGGAAACACCATATATTTT. This sequence encodes CASSLGPSGNTIYF.